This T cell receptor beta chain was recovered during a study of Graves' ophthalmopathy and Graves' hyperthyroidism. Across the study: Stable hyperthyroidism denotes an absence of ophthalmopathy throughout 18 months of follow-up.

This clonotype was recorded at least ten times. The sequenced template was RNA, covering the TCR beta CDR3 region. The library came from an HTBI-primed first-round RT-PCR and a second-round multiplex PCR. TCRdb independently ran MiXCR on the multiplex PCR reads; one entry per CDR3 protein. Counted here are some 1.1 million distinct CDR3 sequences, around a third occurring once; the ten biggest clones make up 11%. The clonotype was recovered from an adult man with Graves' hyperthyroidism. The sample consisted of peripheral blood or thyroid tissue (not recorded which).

CDR3 bases: TGTGCCAGCAGTCGGGGACTAGCGGGGCTCGAGCAGTACTTC. Amino acid sequence: CASSRGLAGLEQYF. The chain employs TRBV12-3 or TRBV12-4 and TRBJ2-7; TRBD2 matches 13 bases. The CDR3 spans 14 residues. V dropped 5 bases and J dropped 6; count of bases not matched to a gene: 4.